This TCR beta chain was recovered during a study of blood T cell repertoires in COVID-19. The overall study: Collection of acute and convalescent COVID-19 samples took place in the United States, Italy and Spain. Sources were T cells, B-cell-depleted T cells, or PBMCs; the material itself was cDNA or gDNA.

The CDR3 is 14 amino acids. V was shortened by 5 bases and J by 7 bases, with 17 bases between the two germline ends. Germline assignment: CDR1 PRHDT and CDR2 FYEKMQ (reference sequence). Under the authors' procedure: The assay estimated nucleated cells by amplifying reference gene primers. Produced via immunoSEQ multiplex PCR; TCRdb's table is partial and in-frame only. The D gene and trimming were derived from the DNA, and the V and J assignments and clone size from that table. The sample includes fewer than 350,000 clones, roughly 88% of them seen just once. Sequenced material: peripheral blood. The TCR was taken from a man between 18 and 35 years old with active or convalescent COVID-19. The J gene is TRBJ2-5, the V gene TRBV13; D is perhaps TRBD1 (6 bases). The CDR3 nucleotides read TGTGCCAGCAGCCCAAGGGACATCCCGGGGACCCAGTACTTC. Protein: CASSPRDIPGTQYF. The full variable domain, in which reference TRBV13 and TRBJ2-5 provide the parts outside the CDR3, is AAGVIQSPRHLIKEKRETATLKCYPIPRHDTVYWYQQGPGQDPQFLISFYEKMQSDKGSIPDRFSAQQFSDYHSELNMSSLELGDSALYFCASSPRDIPGTQYFGPGTRLLVL.